This TCR beta chain was sequenced for a study of blood T cell repertoires in COVID-19. In the study overall: Some COVID-19 samples were acute and others convalescent; all came from the United States, Italy and Spain. PBMCs, B-cell-depleted T cells, or T cells provided the cDNA or gDNA that made up the material.

The CDR3 loop spans 13 amino acids. Looked up from germline, CDR1 is SQVTM and CDR2 is ANQGSEA. Original analysis: Estimation of nucleated cell counts relied on the amplification of reference gene primers. Sequencing was performed with immunoSEQ multiplex PCR; in TCRdb, only in-frame clones are kept and a portion is missing. That table is the source of V, J and clone size, and D and trimming were worked out from the DNA. This table holds roughly 180,000 clones, around 85% found once. This clone was detected only once. This TCR was recovered from a man in his sixties who had recovered from COVID-19. The V gene is TRBV29-1, the J gene TRBJ2-1; 7 positions match TRBD1. What was sequenced was peripheral blood. The CDR3 DNA reads TGCAGTGCGCCCAGGACAGGTTACAATGAGCAGTTCTTC. Protein sequence: CSAPRTGYNEQFF.